This T cell receptor (beta chain) was retrieved from a study of blood T cell repertoires in COVID-19. About the research overall: Samples representing acute and convalescent COVID-19 were sourced from the United States, Italy and Spain. T cells, B-cell-depleted T cells, or PBMCs supplied cDNA or gDNA.

In the original analysis: Cell counts per sample came from amplifying reference gene primers. The table came from immunoSEQ multiplex PCR; TCRdb's copy has only in-frame clones and leaves some out. Clonal size and the V and J genes are those of that table, whereas D and trimming came from the DNA. The sample carries 200,000 to 250,000 clones, approximately 81% recorded once. After removal of 3 bases from V and 2 bases from J, the junction contained 4 bases not matched to a gene. The CDR3 is 16 amino acids. Per the germline V gene, CDR1 is MGHDK and CDR2 is SYGVNS. This clone appeared once. The J gene is TRBJ2-3, the V gene TRBV25-1; TRBD2 aligns across 11 bases. Sequenced sample: peripheral blood. The source of this sequence is a man aged 35 to 55 with acute or convalescent COVID-19. The CDR3 is CASSELAGGPTDTQYF. DNA for the CDR3: TGTGCCAGCAGTGAGCTAGCGGGGGGACCCACAGATACGCAGTATTTT.